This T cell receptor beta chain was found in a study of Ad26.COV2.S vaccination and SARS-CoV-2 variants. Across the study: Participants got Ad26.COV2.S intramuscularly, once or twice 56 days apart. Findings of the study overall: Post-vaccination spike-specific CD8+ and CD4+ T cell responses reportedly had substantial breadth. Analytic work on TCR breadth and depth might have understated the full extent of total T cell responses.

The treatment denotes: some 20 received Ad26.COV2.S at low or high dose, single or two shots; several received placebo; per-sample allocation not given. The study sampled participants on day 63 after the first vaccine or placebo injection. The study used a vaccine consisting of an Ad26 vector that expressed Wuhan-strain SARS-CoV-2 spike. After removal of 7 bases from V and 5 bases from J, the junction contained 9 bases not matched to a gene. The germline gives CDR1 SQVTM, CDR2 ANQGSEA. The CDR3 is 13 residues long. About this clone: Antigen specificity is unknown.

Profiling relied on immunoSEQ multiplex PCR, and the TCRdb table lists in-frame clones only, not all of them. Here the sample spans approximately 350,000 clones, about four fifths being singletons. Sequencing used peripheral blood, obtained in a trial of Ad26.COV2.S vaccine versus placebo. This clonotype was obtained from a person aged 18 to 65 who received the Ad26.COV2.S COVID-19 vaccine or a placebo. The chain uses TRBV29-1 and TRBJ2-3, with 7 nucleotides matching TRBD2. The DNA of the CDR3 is TGCAGCGCCGGCCGGGGGAGGGGAGATACGCAGTATTTT. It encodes CSAGRGRGDTQYF.